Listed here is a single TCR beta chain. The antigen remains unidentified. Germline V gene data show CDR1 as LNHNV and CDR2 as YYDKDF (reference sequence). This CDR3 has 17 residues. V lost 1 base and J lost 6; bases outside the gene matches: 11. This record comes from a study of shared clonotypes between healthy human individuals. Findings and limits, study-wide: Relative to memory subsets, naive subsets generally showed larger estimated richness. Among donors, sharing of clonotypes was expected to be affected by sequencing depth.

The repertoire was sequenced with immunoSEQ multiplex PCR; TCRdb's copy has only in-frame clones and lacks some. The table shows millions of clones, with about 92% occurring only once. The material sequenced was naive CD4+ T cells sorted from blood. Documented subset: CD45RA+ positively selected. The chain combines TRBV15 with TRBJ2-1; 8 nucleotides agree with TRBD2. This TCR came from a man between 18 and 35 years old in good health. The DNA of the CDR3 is TGTGCCACCAGCAGAGGCGGGGCCCCTAGCGGGCGCAATGAGCAGTTCTTC. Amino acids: CATSRGGAPSGRNEQFF.